The 10 T cell receptor beta chains below all came from one sample that was sequenced in a study of shared clonotypes between healthy human individuals. Sequencing was performed with immunoSEQ multiplex PCR; in TCRdb, only in-frame clones are kept and a portion is missing. The sample includes approximately 2.3 million clones, over 90% seen only once; the top ten take 0.35% to 0.45%. Sequencing was performed on naive CD4+ T cells from PBMCs. Sample subset: CD45RA+ positively selected. The receptors here all came from a man in his late teens or twenties in good health. Some clones in this sample may be carry-over from other donors' samples.

The J gene is TRBJ2-1, the V gene TRBV10-3; 9 nucleotides line up with TRBD2. CDR1 is ENHRY and CDR2 is SYGVKD in the germline V gene. V was pared by 3 bases and J by 4 bases, with 1 base of the junction left unmatched. This CDR3 comprises 14 residues. In DNA, the CDR3 is TGTGCCATCAGTGAACTAGCGGGTTACAATGAGCAGTTCTTC. The encoded protein is CAISELAGYNEQFF.

The chain couples TRBV19 to TRBJ2-5; possible D gene TRBD1, 5 bases. Trimming shortened V by 6 bases and J by 6 bases, and 23 bases separated the two germline ends. The germline gives CDR1 LNHDA, CDR2 SQIVND (reference sequence). The CDR3 is 16 amino acids. The CDR3 DNA follows: TGTGCCAGTAGCACCCGGACACTTGGGGCCGTAAAGACCCAGTACTTC. It specifies CASSTRTLGAVKTQYF.

In DNA form, the CDR3 reads TGTGCCAGCAGTTTTATATATTCGGTTTACACCGGGGAGCTGTTTTTT. Protein sequence: CASSFIYSVYTGELFF. The chain combines TRBV28 with TRBJ2-2; D is undetermined. CDR1 MDHEN and CDR2 SYDVKM come from the germline V gene. The V gene lost 3 bases and the J gene lost 3 bases, with 14 bases spanning the gap. The CDR3 has 16 residues. The entire variable domain, with the rest obtained from reference TRBV28 and TRBJ2-2, is as follows: DVKVTQSSRYLVKRTGEKVFLECVQDMDHENMFWYRQDPGLGLRLIYFSYDVKMKEKGDIPEGYSVSREKKERFSLILESASTNQTSMYLCASSFIYSVYTGELFFGEGSRLTVL.

This rearrangement joins TRBV7-9 to TRBJ1-2, with no clear D. CDR1 is SEHNR, CDR2 FQNEAQ, per germline (reference sequence). Between the trimmed V and J ends, which lost 5 bases and 7 bases, there was a span of 8 bases. The CDR3 is made up of 11 amino acids. The CDR3 loop reads CASSEEAGYTF. The DNA for the CDR3 is TGTGCCAGCAGCGAGGAGGCTGGCTACACCTTC.

V usage is TRBV28 and J usage is TRBJ1-4; possibly TRBD1 for D (6 bases). This CDR3 contains 16 residues. CDR1 is MDHEN and CDR2 is SYDVKM in the germline V gene. The V end lost 1 base, the J end lost 5 bases, and 14 bases lay between the germline ends. CDR3 region: CASSLFPWQGNEKLFF. The CDR3 nucleotides are TGTGCCAGCAGTTTATTCCCATGGCAGGGGAATGAAAAACTGTTTTTT.

V gene TRBV9 combines with J gene TRBJ1-4; 9 bases are a match to TRBD1. The CDR3 loop spans 15 amino acids. CDR1 is SGDLS, CDR2 YYNGEE, per germline. The ends lost 3 bases at V and 12 bases at J; junction bases unmatched: 12. The CDR3 region is CASSADRGPRGELFF. DNA of the CDR3: TGTGCCAGCAGCGCGGACAGGGGCCCCAGGGGGGAACTGTTTTTT.

V is TRBV28 and J is TRBJ1-1, with 10 bases fitting TRBD1. Trimming removed 6 bases from V and 5 bases from J; junction bases left unmatched: 6. The CDR3 is made up of 14 amino acids. CDR1 and CDR2 from the germline V gene are MDHEN and SYDVKM. DNA of the CDR3: TGTGCCAGCAGGCCAGGGACAGGGGTGACTGAAGCTTTCTTT. This encodes CASRPGTGVTEAFF.

This clone came up once. The chain is built from TRBV7-9 and TRBJ2-1; D is possibly TRBD2 (5 bases). Trimming removed 1 base from V and 2 bases from J, with 15 bases in between. The CDR3 runs 17 residues. Germline values: CDR1 SEHNR, CDR2 FQNEAQ (reference sequence). The CDR3 region has the DNA TGTGCCAGCAGCTTAGGGGGAGCAGGCCGAGCCTACAATGAGCAGTTCTTC. Its protein product is CASSLGGAGRAYNEQFF.

The rearrangement joins TRBV6-1 to TRBJ1-4; D call uncertain. V was trimmed by 5 bases and J by 6 bases, leaving 10 bases between them. Per the germline V gene, CDR1 is MNHNS and CDR2 is SASEGT. The CDR3 is made up of 13 amino acids. The DNA for the CDR3 is TGTGCCAGCAGTCCTAAGACCTATGAAAAACTGTTTTTT. Protein product: CASSPKTYEKLFF.

This clone was seen a few times. The rearrangement uses TRBV11-2 and TRBJ1-5; TRBD1 agrees at 8 bases. This CDR3 contains 15 residues. Germline CDR1 SGHAT, CDR2 FQNNGV. J lost 4 bases, V lost 5 bases, and 7 bases had no gene match. The CDR3 region is CASSTRGLGNQPQHF. Here the CDR3 DNA reads TGTGCCAGCAGCACCAGGGGGCTCGGGAATCAGCCCCAGCATTTT.